The 4 T cell receptor beta chains in this list originate from one sample, sequenced in a study of blood T cells in healthy people across ages. Next came a second PCR, run for about 6 to 12 cycles, which used a sample-barcoded 5' primer along with a J-beta primer mix. TCRdb reprocessed the 5' RACE reads via MiXCR and lists one record per CDR3 protein. This table has 780,000 or so distinct CDR3 sequences, roughly three fifths appearing once. The sequenced material came from blood. Receptor source: a man aged 40-50 years in good health.

The CDR3 DNA reads TGTGCCAGCAGCTTAGGGGGGGGCCCAAGACTAGCGGGAATCAATGAGCAGTTCTTC. It is translated as CASSLGGGPRLAGINEQFF. This chain uses TRBV7-3 with TRBJ2-1; 11 nucleotides agree with TRBD2. Germline assignment: CDR1 SGHTA and CDR2 FQGTGA. The CDR3 is 19 residues long. Trimming took 2 bases from V and 6 from J; bases not matched to a gene: 15.

The chain recombines TRBV28 with TRBJ2-1; D may correspond to TRBD1 or TRBD2 (5 bases each). Germline V gives CDR1 MDHEN, CDR2 SYDVKM. The CDR3 runs 14 residues. Between the trimmed V and J ends, which lost 6 bases and 7 bases, there was a span of 16 bases. CDR3 nucleotide sequence: TGTGCCAGCAGCCTCAACATGGGACCAAATGAGCAGTTCTTC. Its translation is CASSLNMGPNEQFF.

The chain joins TRBV5-4 to TRBJ2-7; no clear D. The J call could be wrong; TRBJ2-5 is a better fit for the DNA end. The germline V gene has CDR1 SGHNT and CDR2 YYREEE (reference sequence). The CDR3 sequence is 14 residues long. In DNA, the CDR3 is TGTGCCAGCAGACTAACCTCGGCAAGGGAGACCCAGTACTTC. It translates to CASRLTSARETQYF.

Points on this clonotype: Just one base apart from a much larger clone, this may be a read error. The rearrangement uses TRBV6-6 and TRBJ2-7; D is possibly TRBD1 or TRBD2 (5 bases each). The end of the DNA fits TRBJ2-5 better, so the J call may be wrong. CDR3 length: 13 residues. Germline lookup yields CDR1 MNHNY and CDR2 SVGAGI (reference sequence). This CDR3 reads CASRLFGGETQYF. The CDR3 DNA reads TGTGCCAGCAGATTATTTGGGGGAGAGACCCAGTACTTC.